This T cell receptor (beta chain) was captured by sequencing in a study of shared clonotypes between healthy human individuals. The CDR3 is 13 amino acids. Trimming cost V 5 bases and J 9 bases, with 17 bases left between them. The germline V gene has CDR1 SEHNR and CDR2 FQNEAQ (reference sequence). About this clone: Its antigen is unknown.

The run depth of the assay was deep. Sequencing was performed with immunoSEQ multiplex PCR; in TCRdb, only in-frame clones are kept and a portion is missing. This table holds around 2.5 million clones, 90% to 95% found once. CD45RA+ naive and CD45RA-negative memory subsets were separated from CD4+ cells. Overall study results and limits: Estimated richness was generally greater in naive than memory subsets. For sorted subsets, rarefaction showed incomplete sequencing despite large depth.

The V gene is TRBV7-9, the J gene TRBJ2-7; D remains unclear. Input material: naive CD4+ T cells from PBMCs. As for subset: CD45RA+ positively selected. The source is a man aged 18-30 years in good health. Some clones in this sample may be carry-over from other donors' samples. The CDR3 DNA is TGTGCCAGCAGCCCCGCCGGTATTCGAGGGCAGTACTTC. It encodes CASSPAGIRGQYF.